The 27 T cell receptor beta chains below come from one sample, sequenced in a study of blood T cells in healthy people across ages. Next came a second PCR, run for about 6 to 12 cycles, which used a sample-barcoded 5' primer along with a J-beta primer mix. TCRdb itself ran the 5' RACE reads through MiXCR, one entry per CDR3 protein. The repertoire has hundreds of thousands of distinct CDR3 sequences, 46% of them found once; the top ten carry about a sixth. Sequencing used blood. The receptor set was obtained from an elderly man in good health.

V gene TRBV7-9 combines with J gene TRBJ2-4; D not certain. The J call is doubtful: the DNA matches TRBJ2-7 better. The CDR3 totals 12 residues. Germline V gene data show CDR1 as SEHNR and CDR2 as FQNEAQ (reference sequence). Here the CDR3 reads CASSQEYHEQYF. The CDR3 DNA follows: TGTGCCAGCAGCCAGGAGTACCACGAGCAGTACTTC.

The rearrangement joins TRBV29-1 to TRBJ1-2; D unresolved. V lost 0 bases, J lost 5 bases, and 13 bases lay in between. Per the germline V gene, CDR1 is SQVTM and CDR2 is ANQGSEA. The CDR3 runs to 14 residues. CDR3 sequence: CSVEDPLTAYGYTF. CDR3 DNA: TGCAGCGTTGAAGATCCACTGACGGCATATGGCTACACCTTC.

This clonotype was found once. The J gene is TRBJ1-2, the V gene TRBV29-1; D remains unclear. CDR1 is SQVTM, CDR2 ANQGSEA, per germline. V was clipped by 5 bases and J by 4 bases, with 8 bases between them. The CDR3 is made up of 11 amino acids. CDR3 nucleotides: TGCAGCGTTTCAGTAGCCTATGGCTACACCTTC. It is translated as CSVSVAYGYTF. The full variable domain, with the rest looked up from reference TRBV29-1 and TRBJ1-2, is SAVISQKPSRDICQRGTSLTIQCQVDSQVTMMFWYRQQPGQSLTLIATANQGSEATYESGFVIDKFPISRPNLTFSTLTVSNMSPEDSSIYLCSVSVAYGYTFGSGTRLTVV.

This chain connects TRBV21-1 to TRBJ2-5; TRBD2 was called by the table and not checked on the DNA. Judging by the DNA end, TRBJ2-7 fits better; the J call may be wrong. TRBV21-1 is annotated as a pseudogene. This CDR3 comprises 14 residues. CDR3 sequence reads: CASRWTVGEYEQYF. Here the CDR3 DNA reads TGTGCCAGCCGATGGACGGTTGGGGAGTACGAGCAGTACTTC.

This clonotype was counted a few times. J is TRBJ2-5 and V is TRBV7-3; a possible D gene is TRBD2 (5 bases). The V end lost 8 bases, the J end lost 2 bases, and 12 bases lay between the germline ends. The length of the CDR3 is 13 residues. Germline V gene sequence: CDR1 SGHTA, CDR2 FQGTGA. In DNA, the CDR3 is TGTGCCAGCTCTTACGGGGTACAAGAGACCCAGTACTTC. Protein sequence: CASSYGVQETQYF.

V is TRBV11-3 and J is TRBJ2-6; no clear D. Trimming stripped 5 bases from V and 3 bases from J, with 8 bases between. Germline V gene data show CDR1 as SGHNT and CDR2 as YENEEA. The CDR3 loop spans 14 amino acids. The CDR3 reads CASSGAGGANVLTF. The CDR3 bases are TGTGCCAGCAGCGGCGCCGGTGGGGCCAACGTCCTGACTTTC.

This sequence joins TRBV11-3 and TRBJ2-5; D unclear. The J call may be in error: the DNA end matches TRBJ2-1 better. Germline CDR1 is SGHNT and CDR2 is YENEEA. The CDR3 has 13 residues. CDR3 amino acids: CASSFEDGDEQFF. The CDR3 nucleotides read TGTGCCAGCAGCTTCGAGGATGGGGATGAGCAGTTCTTC.

Comments on this clonotype: A clone one base away is much larger, so this may be a read error. The conserved phenylalanine or tryptophan normally closing the CDR3 is absent here, so this likely arose from a read error. This chain connects TRBV20-1 to TRBJ2-5; D is unresolved. CDR1 is DFQATT, CDR2 SNEGSKA, per germline (reference sequence). The CDR3 loop spans 12 amino acids. Trimming took off 3 bases at V and 1 base at J, with 6 bases between the two ends. The CDR3 bases are TGCAGTGCTAGCCCTAGCCAAGAGACCCAGTACTTG. Amino acid sequence: CSASPSQETQYL.

The chain combines TRBV11-3 with TRBJ2-5; no firm D call. The CDR3 has 13 amino acids. CDR1 and CDR2 from the germline V gene are SGHNT and YENEEA. The germline V and J ends were trimmed by 6 bases and 5 bases, with 13 bases remaining between them. The CDR3, as DNA: TGTGCCAGCAGTTACGATTCGGTGGAGACCCAGTACTTC. Residues: CASSYDSVETQYF.

This chain connects TRBV18 to TRBJ2-1; TRBD1 agrees at 8 bases. Germline CDR1 reads KGHSH; CDR2 reads LQKENI. V gave up 4 bases and J gave up 10 bases; unmatched junction bases: 9. There are 14 residues in the CDR3. Here the CDR3 DNA reads TGTGCCAGCTCACTAGAGACAGGGGTTGGCGAGCAGTTCTTC. As protein: CASSLETGVGEQFF. The complete variable domain, with remaining parts taken from reference TRBV18 and TRBJ2-1, reads NAGVMQNPRHLVRRRGQEARLRCSPMKGHSHVYWYRQLPEEGLKFMVYLQKENIIDESGMPKERFSAEFPKEGPSILRIQQVVRGDSAAYFCASSLETGVGEQFFGPGTRLTVL.

In this sample, this clonotype turned up a few times. J is TRBJ2-5 and V is TRBV27; 11 nucleotides align to TRBD2. The J call may be incorrect, as the DNA end agrees better with TRBJ2-7. CDR1 is MNHEY and CDR2 is SMNVEV in the germline V gene (reference sequence). The CDR3 runs to 15 residues. The CDR3 bases are TGTGCCAGCAGTTTCGCGGGGACTAGCGGCTACGAGCAGTACTTC. This codes for CASSFAGTSGYEQYF.

This clonotype was detected only a few times. The chain recombines TRBV7-6 with TRBJ2-7; possible D gene TRBD2, 6 bases. The CDR3 has 15 amino acids. Per the germline V gene, CDR1 is SGHVS and CDR2 is FNYEAQ. Trimming took 6 bases from V and 0 from J, leaving 15 bases between them. The CDR3 DNA follows: TGTGCCAGCAGTTCAGGACCCGGGAGCTCCTACGAGCAGTACTTC. Amino acid sequence: CASSSGPGSSYEQYF. The full variable domain, its missing parts supplied by reference TRBV7-6 and TRBJ2-7, is GAGVSQSPRYKVTKRGQDVALRCDPISGHVSLYWYRQALGQGPEFLTYFNYEAQQDKSGLPNDRFSAERPEGSISTLTIQRTEQRDSAMYRCASSSGPGSSYEQYFGPGTRLTVT.

Many counts were recorded for this clonotype. The chain is built from TRBV5-6 and TRBJ1-4; 7 nucleotides line up with TRBD1. Germline loops: CDR1 SGHDT, CDR2 YYEEEE. The trim removed 5 bases at V and 8 bases at J, leaving 12 bases unmatched. The CDR3 is 15 amino acids. This CDR3 is CASRYQQGFGEKLFF. CDR3 bases: TGTGCCAGCAGGTACCAACAGGGGTTCGGCGAAAAACTGTTTTTT.

V gene TRBV7-2 combines with J gene TRBJ2-3; TRBD1 agrees at 8 bases. Trimming at V came to 3 bases and at J to 0 bases, leaving 5 bases not matched to a gene. The CDR3 loop spans 16 amino acids. Germline V CDR1 and CDR2: SGHTA, FQGNSA. CDR3 sequence (DNA): TGTGCCAGCAGCTTCGGACAGGGTACTAGCACAGATACGCAGTATTTT. It yields the protein CASSFGQGTSTDTQYF.

This chain links TRBV7-2 with TRBJ2-4; D is possibly TRBD1 (6 bases). The V and J ends lost 9 bases and 9 bases respectively, with 21 bases between them. The CDR3 covers 14 residues. CDR1 SGHTA and CDR2 FQGNSA come from the germline V gene. The CDR3 loop reads CASSLRTVQSIQYF. CDR3 DNA: TGTGCCAGTAGCCTCCGGACAGTTCAGAGCATTCAGTACTTC.

Only a few counts were recorded for this clonotype. The chain links TRBV5-1 to TRBJ1-1; 7 positions agree with TRBD1. Germline-derived CDR1 and CDR2 are SGHRS and YFSETQ. Trimming took 4 bases from V and 2 from J; bases not matched to a gene: 8. The CDR3 is 15 residues long. CDR3 region: CASSPGDSLNTEAFF. CDR3 in DNA: TGCGCCAGCAGCCCTGGGGACAGCTTAAACACTGAAGCTTTCTTT.

This clonotype was recorded a few times. This rearrangement joins TRBV6-6 to TRBJ1-4; D may be TRBD1 (6 bases). This CDR3 region has 16 residues. Germline lookup yields CDR1 MNHNY and CDR2 SVGAGI (reference sequence). The V end was cut by 5 bases, the J end by 3 bases, with 16 bases between. CDR3 DNA sequence: TGTGCCAGCAGTCGGCCTCAGGGGCCTGCTAATGAAAAACTGTTTTTT. Protein sequence: CASSRPQGPANEKLFF.

J is TRBJ2-3 and V is TRBV20-1; the match to TRBD2 covers 16 bases. V lost 4 bases to trimming and J lost 2 bases; unmatched junction nucleotides: 9. The CDR3 is 18 residues long. The V gene's germline CDR1 is DFQATT and CDR2 SNEGSKA (reference sequence). The CDR3 spells CSATLGLAGGSSTDTQYF. Written as DNA, the CDR3 is TGCAGTGCTACATTGGGACTAGCGGGGGGGTCTTCCACAGATACGCAGTATTTT.

The chain combines TRBV6-5 with TRBJ2-1; the D gene could be TRBD1 or TRBD2 (5 bases each). CDR1 MNHEY and CDR2 SVGAGI come from the germline V gene. V shed 7 bases and J shed 6 bases, with 16 bases lying between them. There are 14 residues in the CDR3. The chain's CDR3 is CASNPGQGVNEQFF. In DNA, the CDR3 is TGTGCCAGCAACCCCGGGCAGGGAGTCAATGAGCAGTTCTTC.

The chain has TRBV7-4 and TRBJ1-4; D may be TRBD1 (5 bases). Trimming shortened V by 2 bases and J by 8 bases, and 21 bases separated the two germline ends. This CDR3 region has 17 residues. In germline, CDR1 is SGHVT, CDR2 SQSDAQ. CDR3 sequence: CASSLKRWSGMWEKLFF. CDR3 coding DNA: TGTGCCAGCAGCTTAAAACGGTGGTCAGGGATGTGGGAAAAACTGTTTTTT.

This clonotype was picked up a small number of times. V gene TRBV7-2 combines with J gene TRBJ2-5; D may be TRBD2 (6 bases). This CDR3 has 14 amino acids. Looked up from germline, CDR1 is SGHTA and CDR2 is FQGNSA. Trimming pared 5 bases from V and 5 bases from J, leaving 15 bases between. CDR3 sequence: CASSRDGGRETQYF. For the CDR3, the DNA is TGTGCCAGCAGCCGAGACGGGGGAAGGGAGACCCAGTACTTC.

The V call is TRBV5-1, the J call TRBJ2-7; 10 bases map to TRBD2. Germline values: CDR1 SGHRS, CDR2 YFSETQ. Trimming cost V 4 bases and J 2 bases; bases outside gene matches: 9. The CDR3 extends over 16 amino acids. This CDR3 is CASSPRTSGATYEQYF. CDR3 nucleotide sequence: TGCGCCAGCAGCCCCAGGACTAGCGGTGCCACCTACGAGCAGTACTTC.

The gene calls are TRBV5-5 and TRBJ1-5; 9 nucleotides agree with TRBD1. The germline V gene has CDR1 SGHKS and CDR2 YYEKEE (reference sequence). This CDR3 spans 15 amino acids. V lost 0 bases to trimming and J lost 6 bases; unmatched junction nucleotides: 4. CDR3 nucleotide sequence: TGTGCCAGCAGCTTGGAACAGGGGGCCTTTCAGCCCCAGCATTTT. Its protein product is CASSLEQGAFQPQHF.

This sequence joins TRBV4-3 and TRBJ2-5; 7 nucleotides agree with TRBD2. The last part of the DNA fits TRBJ2-7 better; the J call may be wrong. In germline, CDR1 is LGHNA, CDR2 YSLEER. The CDR3 runs to 15 residues. In DNA form, the CDR3 reads TGCGCCAGCAGCCAAGAACGAGCGGGATATTACGAGCAGTACTTC. Amino acid sequence: CASSQERAGYYEQYF.

This clonotype was recorded many times. This chain uses TRBV7-2 with TRBJ2-7; tentative D call: TRBD1 (6 bases). The CDR3 consists of 15 residues. From germline, CDR1 is SGHTA and CDR2 FQGNSA. The V end was cut by 7 bases, the J end by 1 base, with 17 bases between. The CDR3 spells CASTQDSKGSYEQYF. CDR3 bases: TGTGCCAGCACACAGGACAGCAAGGGGTCCTACGAGCAGTACTTC.

There are a few counts of this clonotype. The V gene is TRBV7-2, the J gene TRBJ2-3; the D gene is possibly TRBD2 (6 bases). V was pared by 0 bases and J by 0 bases, with 16 bases between. The CDR3 runs to 18 residues. Germline V gene sequence: CDR1 SGHTA, CDR2 FQGNSA. DNA of the CDR3: TGTGCCAGCAGCTTAGCCCCGGGGATGGGGACTAGCACAGATACGCAGTATTTT. Residues: CASSLAPGMGTSTDTQYF. The full variable domain, completed using reference TRBV7-2 and TRBJ2-3, is GAGVSQSPSNKVTEKGKDVELRCDPISGHTALYWYRQSLGQGLEFLIYFQGNSAPDKSGLPSDRFSAERTGGSVSTLTIQRTQQEDSAVYLCASSLAPGMGTSTDTQYFGPGTRLTVL.

The gene calls are TRBV4-3 and TRBJ2-2, with D perhaps being TRBD1 or TRBD2 (5 bases each). There are 15 residues in the CDR3. Trimming stripped 0 bases from V and 9 bases from J, with 14 bases between. Germline V gene sequence: CDR1 LGHNA, CDR2 YSLEER. CDR3 loop: CASSQEGPGHRELFF. In DNA form, the CDR3 reads TGCGCCAGCAGCCAAGAGGGACCAGGACACCGGGAGCTGTTTTTT.